Following are 9 T cell receptor beta chains from one sample sequenced in a study of blood T cell repertoires in COVID-19. Produced via immunoSEQ multiplex PCR; TCRdb's table is partial and in-frame only. This sample yields around 53,000 clones, of which 85% to 90% are seen a single time; about 6.5% belongs to the top ten. Sequencing was done on a sample of peripheral blood. The receptors shown here come from an older woman with COVID-19, enrolled during active disease.

This clone was detected a few times. The gene calls are TRBV18 and TRBJ1-3; D gene unclear. The CDR3 length is 15 residues. Trimming cost V 3 bases and J 0 bases, with 9 bases left between them. CDR1 and CDR2 (germline): KGHSH, LQKENI. The CDR3 loop is CASSPRQDSGNTIYF. DNA of the CDR3: TGTGCCAGCTCACCTCGTCAGGACTCTGGAAACACCATATATTTT.

This chain connects TRBV19 to TRBJ2-7; D is possibly TRBD1 (6 bases). The V end lost 3 bases, the J end lost 0 bases, and 18 bases lay between the germline ends. Germline loops: CDR1 LNHDA, CDR2 SQIVND (reference sequence). This CDR3 has 17 residues. The CDR3 sequence: CASSIALGRQVSYEQYF. The CDR3 bases are TGTGCCAGTAGTATCGCTCTTGGCCGACAGGTCTCCTACGAGCAGTACTTC.

The V call is TRBV5-1, the J call TRBJ1-1; D gene unclear. The CDR3 loop spans 14 amino acids. V shed 2 bases and J shed 5 bases, with 13 bases lying between them. From germline, CDR1 is SGHRS and CDR2 YFSETQ. The CDR3 loop is CASSFGRGLTEAFF. The CDR3 DNA sequence: TGCGCCAGCAGCTTTGGTCGGGGATTAACTGAAGCTTTCTTT. The variable domain in full, completed from reference TRBV5-1 and TRBJ1-1, reads KAGVTQTPRYLIKTRGQQVTLSCSPISGHRSVSWYQQTPGQGLQFLFEYFSETQRNKGNFPGRFSGRQFSNSRSEMNVSTLELGDSALYLCASSFGRGLTEAFFGQGTRLTVV.

V usage is TRBV6-4 and J usage is TRBJ2-3, with TRBD2 matching over 8 bases. Germline V CDR1 and CDR2: MRHNA, SNTAGT. Losses at the gene ends were 4 bases for V and 0 bases for J; bases not matched to a gene: 0. This CDR3 has 14 residues. The CDR3 nucleotides are TGTGCCAGCAGTGCTAGCGGGAGCACAGATACGCAGTATTTT. This encodes CASSASGSTDTQYF.

The genes are TRBV11-2 and TRBJ1-2; D uncertain. V lost 5 bases and J 6 bases, leaving 16 bases between the germline ends. This CDR3 spans 14 amino acids. Germline CDR1 and CDR2: SGHAT and FQNNGV. The CDR3 region has the DNA TGTGCCAGCAGCCGACCGACGGTGAGGGATGGCTACACCTTC. Translating gives CASSRPTVRDGYTF.

CDR3 region: CASSGTQNGYTF. The CDR3 region has the DNA TGTGCCAGCAGTGGGACACAGAATGGCTACACCTTC. The V and J genes are TRBV11-3 and TRBJ1-2; D might be TRBD1 (6 bases). Trimming removed 6 bases at V and 6 bases at J, with 11 bases between. The CDR3 totals 12 residues. In germline, CDR1 is SGHNT, CDR2 YENEEA.

V gene TRBV7-2 combines with J gene TRBJ2-7; 10 bases fit TRBD2. Germline V gene data show CDR1 as SGHTA and CDR2 as FQGNSA. CDR3 length: 15 amino acids. J was trimmed by 5 bases and V by 2 bases; bases with no gene match: 6. Here the CDR3 reads CASSLSSGSINEQYF. Written as DNA, the CDR3 is TGTGCCAGCAGCTTATCTAGCGGGAGCATTAACGAGCAGTACTTC.

The V and J genes are TRBV10-3 and TRBJ2-1; D is possibly TRBD1 (6 bases). Germline V CDR1 and CDR2: ENHRY, SYGVKD. Trimming removed 10 bases from V and 5 bases from J, with 18 bases in between. The CDR3 runs 14 residues. The CDR3 is CATMQSGVHNEQFF. The CDR3 nucleotides are TGTGCCACGATGCAGTCAGGGGTTCACAATGAGCAGTTCTTC.

This chain connects TRBV5-1 to TRBJ1-6; 8 bases map to TRBD1. The CDR3 has 18 residues. In germline, CDR1 is SGHRS, CDR2 YFSETQ. The trim removed 4 bases at V and 0 bases at J, leaving 9 bases unmatched. CDR3 DNA: TGCGCCAGCAGCCCAGGGACAGGTGGAAGCTCCTATAATTCACCCCTCCACTTT. It encodes CASSPGTGGSSYNSPLHF.